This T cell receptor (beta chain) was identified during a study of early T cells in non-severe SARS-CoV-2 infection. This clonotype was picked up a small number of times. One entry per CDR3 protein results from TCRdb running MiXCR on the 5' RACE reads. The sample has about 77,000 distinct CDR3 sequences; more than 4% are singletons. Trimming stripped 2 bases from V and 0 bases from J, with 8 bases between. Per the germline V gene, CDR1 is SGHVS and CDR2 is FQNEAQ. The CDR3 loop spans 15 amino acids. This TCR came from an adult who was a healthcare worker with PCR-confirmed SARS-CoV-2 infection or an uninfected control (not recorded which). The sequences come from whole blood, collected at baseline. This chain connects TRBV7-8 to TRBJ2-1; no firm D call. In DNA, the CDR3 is TGTGCCAGCAGCTTACCTCAAAACTCCTACAATGAGCAGTTCTTC. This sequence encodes CASSLPQNSYNEQFF.